Below are 25 T cell receptor beta chains sequenced from a single sample in a study of T-cell reconstitution after alpha-beta-depleted transplantation in children. This sample's TCRbeta library carried unique molecular identifier barcodes. TCRdb fed the PCR reads into MiXCR, producing one record per CDR3 protein. The sample contains about 110,000 distinct CDR3 sequences, almost 6.5% of which appear only once. The source was PBMCs, mostly from graft donor cells, collected 360 days after TCRalphabeta/CD19-depleted stem cell transplant. The receptors originated from a male patient between 2 and 10 years old who had a stem cell transplant for acute lymphoblastic leukemia, so the T cells may come from the graft donor.

This clonotype was counted at least ten times. The V gene is TRBV6-1, the J gene TRBJ2-3; 8 bases align to TRBD2. Germline V gene sequence: CDR1 MNHNS, CDR2 SASEGT. V lost 6 bases to trimming and J lost 2 bases; unmatched junction nucleotides: 7. CDR3 size: 15 residues. The CDR3 loop is CASRGLATTTDTQYF. CDR3 DNA: TGTGCCAGCAGAGGACTAGCCACCACCACAGATACGCAGTATTTT.

This clonotype appeared many times. V usage is TRBV30 and J usage is TRBJ2-5; 7 bases map to TRBD2. V dropped 3 bases and J dropped 4; count of bases not matched to a gene: 5. CDR1 and CDR2 (germline): GTSNPN, SVGIG (reference sequence). This CDR3 comprises 13 residues. The DNA of the CDR3 is TGTGCCTGGAGCTGGGAGGGTCGAGAGACCCAGTACTTC. As protein: CAWSWEGRETQYF.

This clonotype was found many times. The chain joins TRBV20-1 to TRBJ2-7, with D tentatively TRBD1 (6 bases). V gave up 5 bases and J gave up 4 bases, with 9 bases separating them. Germline V lookup: CDR1 DFQATT, CDR2 SNEGSKA (reference sequence). The CDR3 is made up of 11 amino acids. CDR3 nucleotides: TGCAGTGCTCCCGACAGGTACGAGCAGTACTTC. This translates into CSAPDRYEQYF.

This clonotype has a count of ten or more. This chain joins TRBV4-3 and TRBJ2-1; TRBD2 aligns across 9 bases. The CDR3 spans 16 residues. V dropped 0 bases and J dropped 7; count of bases not matched to a gene: 7. Germline CDR1 is LGHNA and CDR2 is YSLEER. CDR3 protein: CASSQDSQRGENEQFF. CDR3 nucleotides: TGCGCCAGCAGCCAAGATAGCCAGCGGGGGGAAAATGAGCAGTTCTTC.

Comment on this clonotype: Just one base apart from a much larger clone, this may be a read error. The chain uses TRBV12-5 and TRBJ2-5, with 8 bases aligning to TRBD1. The germline CDR1 and CDR2 sequences are LGHNT and FRNRAP. V dropped 6 bases and J dropped 4; count of bases not matched to a gene: 4. The CDR3 extends over 13 amino acids. CDR3: CASGHRGTETQYF. As DNA, the CDR3 is TGTGCTAGTGGGCACAGGGGGACAGAGACCCAGTACTTC.

Many counts were recorded for this clonotype. The chain recombines TRBV4-3 with TRBJ2-7; D gene ambiguous. Trimming cost V 0 bases and J 5 bases, with 8 bases left between them. The CDR3 sequence is 13 residues long. Germline V gene sequence: CDR1 LGHNA, CDR2 YSLEER. CDR3 nucleotides: TGCGCCAGCAGCCAAGACAGGATCAACGAGCAGTACTTC. It translates to CASSQDRINEQYF.

The count of this clonotype is one. This chain links TRBV11-2 with TRBJ2-7, with 10 bases that match TRBD2. The CDR3 runs to 13 residues. The germline V gene has CDR1 SGHAT and CDR2 FQNNGV. V dropped 6 bases and J dropped 3; count of bases not matched to a gene: 2. In nucleotides, the CDR3 is TGTGCCAGCAGGTCTAGCGGGGGCTACGAGCAGTACTTC. Translating it yields CASRSSGGYEQYF.

There are a few counts of this clonotype. The chain couples TRBV20-1 to TRBJ1-1, with D tentatively TRBD1 (5 bases). The CDR3 runs to 14 residues. Trimming took 4 bases from V and 10 from J, leaving 22 bases between them. Germline assignment: CDR1 DFQATT and CDR2 SNEGSKA (reference sequence). The CDR3 sequence is CSATQLGVQRGAFF. For the CDR3, the DNA is TGCAGTGCTACTCAACTAGGGGTACAAAGGGGAGCTTTCTTT.

This clonotype was seen at least ten times. The chain uses TRBV9 and TRBJ1-5; maybe TRBD1 (6 bases). Trimming removed 0 bases at V and 1 base at J, with 8 bases between. Germline V gives CDR1 SGDLS, CDR2 YYNGEE. The CDR3 is 15 residues long. For the CDR3, the DNA is TGTGCCAGCAGCGTAGGACAGGAGAGCAATCAGCCCCAGCATTTT. The encoded protein is CASSVGQESNQPQHF.

The table lists this clonotype with a few counts. The gene calls are TRBV6-1 and TRBJ1-5; D gene unclear. The V end lost 1 base, the J end lost 4 bases, and 11 bases lay between the germline ends. The CDR3 has 15 amino acids. The germline gives CDR1 MNHNS, CDR2 SASEGT. The CDR3 nucleotides read TGTGCCAGCAGTGAAGAGACCTGGGCAAATCAGCCCCAGCATTTT. As protein: CASSEETWANQPQHF.

This clonotype was seen ten or more times. The V and J genes are TRBV4-3 and TRBJ1-1; D gene unclear. Germline V gene sequence: CDR1 LGHNA, CDR2 YSLEER. Deletions cut 0 bases from V and 4 bases from J, with 12 bases between. The CDR3 extends over 15 amino acids. The CDR3 DNA follows: TGCGCCAGCAGCCAAGAAATCGACGGGGTCACTGAAGCTTTCTTT. Translated, it gives CASSQEIDGVTEAFF.

This clonotype was counted many times. The J gene is TRBJ2-4, the V gene TRBV4-1; 9 bases are shared with TRBD1. This CDR3 has 21 amino acids. Germline trimming cut 0 bases from V and 1 base from J; bases unmatched to any gene: 16. The V gene's germline CDR1 is MGHRA and CDR2 YSYEKL. This CDR3 is CASSQDGLGQGRGLAKNIQYF. CDR3 bases: TGCGCCAGCAGCCAAGATGGCCTAGGACAGGGGAGGGGATTGGCCAAAAACATTCAGTACTTC.

The table lists this clonotype with many counts. The V and J genes are TRBV4-3 and TRBJ2-3, with 7 bases fitting TRBD1. Germline CDR1 LGHNA, CDR2 YSLEER. The junction had 7 bases not matched to a gene; V was cut back by 5 bases and J by 2 bases. This CDR3 is built from 15 residues. CDR3 sequence: CASSNDRADTDTQYF. CDR3 sequence (DNA): TGCGCCAGCAGCAACGACAGGGCGGACACAGATACGCAGTATTTT.

This clonotype has ten or more counts. The chain recombines TRBV4-3 with TRBJ2-3, with TRBD2 matching over 9 bases. The germline gives CDR1 LGHNA, CDR2 YSLEER. J was trimmed by 2 bases and V by 1 base; bases with no gene match: 4. This CDR3 region has 16 residues. DNA for the CDR3: TGCGCCAGCAGCCAAGGAGGCGGGGGGGACACAGATACGCAGTATTTT. Protein product: CASSQGGGGDTDTQYF.

This clonotype occurred a few times. For the CDR3, the DNA is TGCAGTGCTAGAGGCCTGCGGGGGCCATCCTACGAGCAGTACTTC. It yields the protein CSARGLRGPSYEQYF. The chain is built from TRBV20-1 and TRBJ2-7; possibly TRBD2 for D (7 bases). The CDR3 extends over 15 amino acids. V lost 1 base to trimming and J lost 1 base, with 14 bases between them. The germline V gene has CDR1 DFQATT and CDR2 SNEGSKA (reference sequence).

This clonotype was seen only a few times. V is TRBV4-2 and J is TRBJ2-3; D is undetermined. V lost 0 bases, J lost 0 bases, and 10 bases lay in between. CDR1 and CDR2 from the germline V gene are LGHNA and YNFKEQ. The CDR3 length is 16 residues. CDR3 amino acids: CASSQDKVTSTDTQYF. The CDR3 DNA follows: TGTGCCAGCAGCCAAGATAAGGTGACTAGCACAGATACGCAGTATTTT.

This clonotype occurred many times. This chain uses TRBV4-3 with TRBJ1-2; D remains ambiguous. The V end lost 0 bases, the J end lost 4 bases, and 15 bases lay between the germline ends. From germline, CDR1 is LGHNA and CDR2 YSLEER. The CDR3 totals 16 residues. CDR3 nucleotides: TGCGCCAGCAGCCAAGATAGAGTCTACCACCTCTATGGCTACACCTTC. The encoded protein is CASSQDRVYHLYGYTF.

This clonotype was observed many times. CDR3 sequence reads: CASSPGQGLMNTEAFF. CDR3 DNA: TGCGCCAGCAGCCCTGGACAGGGGCTAATGAACACTGAAGCTTTCTTT. The genes are TRBV5-1 and TRBJ1-1, with 9 positions matching TRBD1. J was trimmed by 0 bases and V by 4 bases; bases with no gene match: 7. This CDR3 spans 16 amino acids. CDR1 is SGHRS, CDR2 YFSETQ, per germline.

This clonotype was picked up many times. V usage is TRBV18 and J usage is TRBJ2-2, with no clear D. Trimming removed 2 bases at V and 9 bases at J, with 7 bases between. In germline, CDR1 is KGHSH, CDR2 LQKENI. The CDR3 runs 12 residues. The CDR3, as DNA: TGTGCCAGCTCACCAATCCACCGGGAGCTGTTTTTT. This gives the protein CASSPIHRELFF.

For this clonotype: A read error may be the cause here, since a much bigger clone is one base away. The genes are TRBV20-1 and TRBJ2-4; 9 nucleotides match TRBD2. The CDR3 contains 15 residues. CDR1 DFQATT and CDR2 SNEGSKA come from the germline V gene (reference sequence). V shed 1 base and J 9 bases; nucleotides not matched to a gene: 10. CDR3 amino acids: CSARVSGSSESIQYF. CDR3 sequence (DNA): TGCAGTGCTAGAGTTAGCGGGAGTTCGGAAAGCATTCAGTACTTC.

This clonotype was recorded many times. The chain joins TRBV18 to TRBJ2-5; 8 bases agree with TRBD1. This CDR3 comprises 16 residues. In germline, CDR1 is KGHSH, CDR2 LQKENI. With 0 bases clipped from V and 5 bases from J, the junction kept 8 bases outside the gene matches. The CDR3 region is CASSPPATGVWETQYF. As DNA, the CDR3 is TGTGCCAGCTCACCACCAGCGACAGGGGTTTGGGAGACCCAGTACTTC.

This clonotype was counted at least ten times. The V and J genes are TRBV3-1 and TRBJ2-1; no firm D call. Germline V gene lookup returns CDR1 LGHDT and CDR2 YNNKEL (reference sequence). There are 12 residues in the CDR3. V was cut by 4 bases and J by 9 bases, with 10 bases left in between. Written as DNA, the CDR3 is TGTGCCAGCAGCCCTCAGCTCGGTGAGCAGTTCTTC. It yields the protein CASSPQLGEQFF.

This clonotype was seen ten or more times. This rearrangement joins TRBV28 to TRBJ2-7, with D perhaps TRBD2 (5 bases). Germline CDR1 and CDR2: MDHEN and SYDVKM. V lost 5 bases and J lost 5, with 10 bases in between. The CDR3 is made up of 12 amino acids. CDR3 sequence reads: CASSDFGDEQYF. CDR3 in DNA: TGTGCCAGCAGTGATTTCGGGGACGAGCAGTACTTC.

This clonotype showed up just a few times. The chain recombines TRBV28 with TRBJ2-5, with 11 positions matching TRBD1. The CDR3 extends over 19 amino acids. CDR1 and CDR2 (germline): MDHEN, SYDVKM. V lost 4 bases, J lost 8 bases, and 21 bases stayed unmatched. The CDR3 reads CASSSEKITGTGGVETQYF. CDR3 DNA sequence: TGTGCCAGCAGTTCCGAGAAGATTACCGGGACAGGGGGAGTAGAAACCCAGTACTTC.

This clonotype was recorded many times. The V gene is TRBV20-1, the J gene TRBJ2-7; 7 positions agree with TRBD2. From germline, CDR1 is DFQATT and CDR2 SNEGSKA (reference sequence). This CDR3 is 12 amino acids long. The J segment lost 2 bases and the V segment lost 5 bases, leaving 3 bases of the junction unmatched. CDR3 nucleotide sequence: TGCAGTGCTTCCCGGGGGGCCTACGAGCAGTACTTC. This codes for CSASRGAYEQYF.